These T cell receptor beta chains were read from a single sample in a study of blood T cells in healthy people across ages. Each CDR3 protein is one row after TCRdb ran MiXCR on the 5' RACE reads. The data show 750,000 to 950,000 distinct CDR3 sequences, around 24% seen once. The same sample was also used in a study of T cells of mothers and their children.

Sequences were obtained from blood. These receptors were collected from a boy younger than 18 in good health. The CDR3 runs from the conserved cysteine through the conserved F or W. Each record gives: V gene, J gene, clone size, D gene, CDR3 DNA, CDR3 protein. The D gene is left open where the match is weak. The size entry is marked missing in some rows and otherwise reads once, few, many or a size class.

V gene: TRBV5-1; J gene: TRBJ2-7; clone size: .; D gene: .; CDR3 DNA: TGCGCCAGCAGCCCCACGGGACGATCCAACTACGAGCAGTACTTC; CDR3 protein: CASSPTGRSNYEQYF
V gene: TRBV12-3/TRBV12-4; J gene: TRBJ2-7; clone size: .; D gene: .; CDR3 DNA: TGTGCCAGCAGTTTCCCCGGGGCTCGCTACGAGCAGTACTTC; CDR3 protein: CASSFPGARYEQYF
V gene: TRBV4-1; J gene: TRBJ2-7; clone size: .; D gene: .; CDR3 DNA: TGCGCCAGCAGCCAAGATTTAGGGCAGCGCGAGCAGTACTTC; CDR3 protein: CASSQDLGQREQYF
V gene: TRBV7-2; J gene: TRBJ2-5; clone size: .; D gene: .; CDR3 DNA: TGTGCCAGCAGCTTCCGCCCCGGTCGAGACGAGCAGTGCTTC; CDR3 protein: CASSFRPGRDEQCF
V gene: TRBV24-1; J gene: TRBJ1-5; clone size: few; D gene: .; CDR3 DNA: TGTGCCACCAGTGAGGGTAGCAATCAGCCCCAGCATTTT; CDR3 protein: CATSEGSNQPQHF
V gene: TRBV5-4; J gene: TRBJ2-1; clone size: .; D gene: .; CDR3 DNA: TGTGCCAGCAGCTTTAAGGGGGGGCGGAAGGATGAGCAGTTCTTC; CDR3 protein: CASSFKGGRKDEQFF
V gene: TRBV4-1; J gene: TRBJ2-5; clone size: .; D gene: .; CDR3 DNA: TGCGCCAGCCACCAGTTCCTTCCGGGGGTACAAGAGACCCAGTACTTC; CDR3 protein: CASHQFLPGVQETQYF
V gene: TRBV20-1; J gene: TRBJ1-1; clone size: many; D gene: .; CDR3 DNA: TGCAGTGCTCAGAGGGGGGACACTGAAGCTTTCTTT; CDR3 protein: CSAQRGDTEAFF
V gene: TRBV20-1; J gene: TRBJ2-3; clone size: .; D gene: TRBD2; CDR3 DNA: TGCAGTGCTTTGACTAGCCCAGATACGCAGTATTTT; CDR3 protein: CSALTSPDTQYF
V gene: TRBV2; J gene: TRBJ2-1; clone size: .; D gene: TRBD2; CDR3 DNA: TGTGCCAGCAGAGAGCGGGGGGGCCGCGATGAGCAGTTCTTC; CDR3 protein: CASRERGGRDEQFF
V gene: TRBV11-2; J gene: TRBJ1-1; clone size: .; D gene: .; CDR3 DNA: TGTGCCAGCAGCTTATTCAGCCCGAACACTGAAGCTTTCTTT; CDR3 protein: CASSLFSPNTEAFF
V gene: TRBV29-1; J gene: TRBJ2-5; clone size: few; D gene: TRBD2; CDR3 DNA: TGCAGCGGGGGACTACTCCAAGAGACCCAGTACTTC; CDR3 protein: CSGGLLQETQYF
V gene: TRBV28; J gene: TRBJ1-3; clone size: .; D gene: .; CDR3 DNA: TGTGCCAGCAGTCCTACAGGGACGGATGGAAACACCATATATTTT; CDR3 protein: CASSPTGTDGNTIYF
V gene: TRBV5-6; J gene: TRBJ1-2; clone size: .; D gene: TRBD1; CDR3 DNA: TGTGCCAGCAGCCACCGGGACAGGGGGCTGGATGGCTACACCTTC; CDR3 protein: CASSHRDRGLDGYTF
V gene: TRBV20-1; J gene: TRBJ2-3; clone size: .; D gene: .; CDR3 DNA: TGCAGTGCTGGGGTCCCTTCCACAGATACGCAGTATTTT; CDR3 protein: CSAGVPSTDTQYF
V gene: TRBV12-3/TRBV12-4; J gene: TRBJ1-2; clone size: few; D gene: .; CDR3 DNA: TGTGCCAGCAGTCCTCGACGTGGGTTAAACTATGGCTACACCTTC; CDR3 protein: CASSPRRGLNYGYTF
V gene: TRBV24-1; J gene: TRBJ2-5; clone size: .; D gene: TRBD2; CDR3 DNA: TGTGCCACCAGTGATTTGCTCATCAGACTAGCTCAAGAGACCCAGTACTTC; CDR3 protein: CATSDLLIRLAQETQYF
V gene: TRBV7-6; J gene: TRBJ1-4; clone size: .; D gene: .; CDR3 DNA: TGTGCCAGCAGCTTGGGGGCCGTCGAAAAACTGTTTTTT; CDR3 protein: CASSLGAVEKLFF
V gene: TRBV20-1; J gene: TRBJ2-3; clone size: .; D gene: .; CDR3 DNA: TGCAGTGCTAGAGGCAGGGGTGAAGATACGCAGTATTTT; CDR3 protein: CSARGRGEDTQYF
V gene: TRBV7-9; J gene: TRBJ1-2; clone size: once; D gene: TRBD1; CDR3 DNA: TGTGCCAGCAGCTCCTGGGACAGGGATGGCTACACCTTC; CDR3 protein: CASSSWDRDGYTF
V gene: TRBV7-2; J gene: TRBJ1-1; clone size: .; D gene: .; CDR3 DNA: TGTGCCAGCAGCCCATGGGGGGCAGGCACTGAAGCTTTCTTT; CDR3 protein: CASSPWGAGTEAFF
V gene: TRBV20-1; J gene: TRBJ1-5; clone size: .; D gene: TRBD1; CDR3 DNA: TGCAGTGCTAGACAGGGGGCGGGTGGCAATCAGCCCCAGCATTTT; CDR3 protein: CSARQGAGGNQPQHF
V gene: TRBV29-1; J gene: TRBJ2-7; clone size: .; D gene: TRBD1; CDR3 DNA: TGCAGCGTTTTTCCCTTGGGACAGGGGGAAGGCGAGCAGTACTTC; CDR3 protein: CSVFPLGQGEGEQYF
V gene: TRBV20-1; J gene: TRBJ1-1; clone size: .; D gene: .; CDR3 DNA: TGCAGTGCTAGGCGGGCAGGTGGGGAAAACACTGAAGCTTTCTTT; CDR3 protein: CSARRAGGENTEAFF
V gene: TRBV6-2/TRBV6-3; J gene: TRBJ2-7; clone size: .; D gene: .; CDR3 DNA: TGTGCCAGCAACTTCGGGCTATTCTACGAGCAGTACTTC; CDR3 protein: CASNFGLFYEQYF
V gene: TRBV29-1; J gene: TRBJ2-1; clone size: few; D gene: TRBD2; CDR3 DNA: TGCAGCGTTGAAGGTAGCGGGGCCCATATGCCTAGCTCCTACAATGAGCAGTTCTTC; CDR3 protein: CSVEGSGAHMPSSYNEQFF
V gene: TRBV13; J gene: TRBJ1-1; clone size: few; D gene: .; CDR3 DNA: TGTGCCAGCAGCTTAGGCCTAATGGACACAGAAGCTTTCTTT; CDR3 protein: CASSLGLMDTEAFF
V gene: TRBV14; J gene: TRBJ2-7; clone size: few; D gene: .; CDR3 DNA: TGTGCCAGCAGCCAAGATTGGGGCTACAGCGAGCAGTACTTC; CDR3 protein: CASSQDWGYSEQYF
V gene: TRBV11-2; J gene: TRBJ1-4; clone size: .; D gene: TRBD1; CDR3 DNA: TGTGCCAGCAGCTTAGACCTACAGGGGCGAGGAGAAAAACTGTTTTTT; CDR3 protein: CASSLDLQGRGEKLFF
V gene: TRBV12-3/TRBV12-4; J gene: TRBJ1-2; clone size: once; D gene: .; CDR3 DNA: TGTGCCAGCGTGGGGGACGCCACATCCTATGGCTACACCTTC; CDR3 protein: CASVGDATSYGYTF
V gene: TRBV5-5; J gene: TRBJ2-3; clone size: .; D gene: .; CDR3 DNA: TGTGCCAGCAGCTTTCGTCCTGACTCTGGCACAGATACGCAGTATTTT; CDR3 protein: CASSFRPDSGTDTQYF
V gene: TRBV11-2; J gene: TRBJ2-5; clone size: .; D gene: TRBD1; CDR3 DNA: TGTGCCAGCAGCTTAGGGGGGACAGGAGGGCGACAAGAGACCCAGTACTTC; CDR3 protein: CASSLGGTGGRQETQYF
V gene: TRBV15; J gene: TRBJ2-1; clone size: few; D gene: TRBD2; CDR3 DNA: TGTGCCACCAGCAGAGGGGGGACTAGCGGGTTCAGCTCCTACAATGAGCAGTTCTTC; CDR3 protein: CATSRGGTSGFSSYNEQFF
V gene: TRBV29-1; J gene: TRBJ1-5; clone size: .; D gene: .; CDR3 DNA: TGCAGCGTTGGTATACAGGATGGGAGTCAGCCCCAGCATTTT; CDR3 protein: CSVGIQDGSQPQHF
V gene: TRBV4-1; J gene: TRBJ2-5; clone size: few; D gene: TRBD1; CDR3 DNA: TGCGCCAGCAGCCAAACGGGACAGGACCAAGAGACCCAGTACTTC; CDR3 protein: CASSQTGQDQETQYF